The rows below give T cell receptor beta chains drawn from one sample of a study of regulatory T cells in long-lasting Graves disease. TCRdb analysed the multiplex PCR reads with MiXCR anew, one entry per CDR3 protein. Of 580,000 or so distinct CDR3 sequences in the sample, approximately 16% are singletons; the top ten hold 9.5% to 15%. These sequences were also reported in another study, on T cells in Graves' hyperthyroidism and ophthalmopathy.

The starting material was peripheral blood mononuclear cells (PBMCs), obtained at new diagnosis, from a patient treated with antithyroid drugs. These receptors all stem from a man younger than 35 with Graves disease. Both conserved end residues are part of each CDR3. The size entry is marked missing in some rows and otherwise reads once, few, many or a size class.

v_call	j_call	clone_size	cdr3_aa
TRBV20-1	TRBJ1-1	many	CSASPGLMNTEAFF
TRBV20-1	TRBJ2-5	many	CSARGLAGRETQYF
TRBV12-3/TRBV12-4	TRBJ2-2	many	CASRAGQGVRTGELFF
TRBV11-2	TRBJ1-2	.	CASSLGSQGNYGYTF
TRBV19	TRBJ1-1	many	CASSIDPRTGGMNTEAFF
TRBV20-1	TRBJ2-3	many	CSAGGGRLGTDTQYF
TRBV2	TRBJ1-4	many	CASSAIGDGEKLFF
TRBV4-1	TRBJ1-2	.	CASSRDRGDGYTF
TRBV4-2	TRBJ2-1	.	CASSQLGTGAYNEQFF
TRBV7-8	TRBJ2-1	many	CASSDSINEQFF
TRBV5-1	TRBJ1-2	.	CASSLRTGLVYGYTF
TRBV5-1	TRBJ1-1	few	CASSFSTPADTEAFF
TRBV11-2	TRBJ2-6	few	CASSLALPGPGANVLTF
TRBV20-1	TRBJ1-2	few	CSANRDSSNYGYAF
TRBV27	TRBJ2-7	.	CASSSSLGVHEQYF
TRBV6-1	.	.	CASRKTGGYEQYF
TRBV7-9	TRBJ2-6	few	CASDPRSAGSGANVLTF
TRBV20-1	TRBJ2-1	many	CSARPGLAGGYNEQFF
TRBV7-8	TRBJ2-7	.	CASTVDRSYEQYF
TRBV19	TRBJ1-1	few	CASSMKGDTEAFF
TRBV27	TRBJ2-7	many	CASSPIGRTYEQYF
TRBV6-2/TRBV6-3	TRBJ2-3	once	CASTNRPGTGRTDTQYF
TRBV30	TRBJ1-5	many	CAWSVNRYQPQHF
TRBV28	TRBJ2-4	.	CASSLRGYQYF
TRBV30	TRBJ2-7	few	CAWRPDGISSYEQYF